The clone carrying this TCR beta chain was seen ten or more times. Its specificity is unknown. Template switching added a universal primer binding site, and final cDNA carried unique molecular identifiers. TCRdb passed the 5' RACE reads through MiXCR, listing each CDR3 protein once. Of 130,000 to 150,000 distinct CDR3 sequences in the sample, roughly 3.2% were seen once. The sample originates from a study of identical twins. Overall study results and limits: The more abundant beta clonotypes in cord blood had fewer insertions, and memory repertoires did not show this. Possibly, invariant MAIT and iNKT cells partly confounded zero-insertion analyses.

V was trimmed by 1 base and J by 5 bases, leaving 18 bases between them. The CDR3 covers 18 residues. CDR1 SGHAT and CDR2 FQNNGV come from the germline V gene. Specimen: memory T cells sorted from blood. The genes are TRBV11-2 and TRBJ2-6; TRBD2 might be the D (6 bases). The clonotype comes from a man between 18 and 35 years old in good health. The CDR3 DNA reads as TGTGCCAGCAGCTTAGTGGGGCGGGGATCTAGACGGGCCAACGTCCTGACTTTC. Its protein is CASSLVGRGSRRANVLTF.